This TCR beta chain emerged from a study of T-cell memory formation after mild COVID-19. Study-wide results and caveats: Whether second-wave clones peaking at day 37 were SARS-CoV-2 specific went unconfirmed.

The CDR3 is 11 residues long. Trimming took 5 bases from V and 2 from J, leaving 6 bases between them. Looked up from germline, CDR1 is SQVTM and CDR2 is ANQGSEA. In the case of this clonotype: As yet, its antigen is unknown.

One entry per CDR3 protein results from TCRdb running MiXCR on the 5' RACE reads. The data hold 400,000 to 500,000 distinct CDR3 sequences, with around 20% observed a single time. The TCR comes from an adult woman who had mild COVID-19 (a few samples of this study predate the infection). Cell type and time point are not known. The rearrangement links TRBV29-1 to TRBJ2-5; no clear D gene. The sample consisted of PBMCs or a T cell subset sorted from them (not recorded which). CDR3 sequence (DNA): TGCAGCGTTCTGGAGCAAGAGACCCAGTACTTC. It is translated as CSVLEQETQYF.